One sample yielded the 4 T cell receptor beta chains listed below, sequenced in a study of cytomegalovirus exposure and HLA in healthy donors. The PCR used 60 Vbeta and 13 Jbeta primers. Assay used: immunoSEQ multiplex PCR; TCRdb lists only in-frame clones, some missing. The table includes approximately 200,000 clones, 75% to 85% detected once. Sequences were obtained from PBMCs. These receptors were collected from a woman between 18 and 29 years old in good health and CMV-seropositive.

This rearrangement joins TRBV5-6 to TRBJ2-2, with 8 bases matching TRBD1. The CDR3 consists of 17 residues. CDR1 and CDR2 from the germline V gene are SGHDT and YYEEEE. Trimming at V came to 3 bases and at J to 4 bases, leaving 11 bases not matched to a gene. CDR3 sequence reads: CASSSGQGLSFTGELFF. In nucleotides, the CDR3 is TGTGCCAGCAGCTCCGGACAGGGTTTGAGTTTCACCGGGGAGCTGTTTTTT.

This clone appeared a single time. The V call is TRBV11-2, the J call TRBJ1-1; D gene unclear. Trimming took 0 bases from V and 0 from J, leaving 8 bases between them. Germline values: CDR1 SGHAT, CDR2 FQNNGV. CDR3 length: 15 amino acids. CDR3 DNA sequence: TGTGCCAGCAGCTTAGATGGCAGGCTGAACACTGAAGCTTTCTTT. Encoded protein: CASSLDGRLNTEAFF.

This clone appeared once. This chain connects TRBV5-1 to TRBJ1-2; D is unresolved. The germline V gene has CDR1 SGHRS and CDR2 YFSETQ. V lost 1 base to trimming and J lost 4 bases, with 8 bases between them. The CDR3 covers 13 residues. The DNA for the CDR3 is TGCGCCAGCAGCTTGTCTACTTCCTATGGCTACACCTTC. It specifies CASSLSTSYGYTF. Full variable domain (missing parts from reference TRBV5-1 and TRBJ1-2): KAGVTQTPRYLIKTRGQQVTLSCSPISGHRSVSWYQQTPGQGLQFLFEYFSETQRNKGNFPGRFSGRQFSNSRSEMNVSTLELGDSALYLCASSLSTSYGYTFGSGTRLTVV.

V usage is TRBV27 and J usage is TRBJ1-2, with D tentatively TRBD1 (6 bases). The CDR3 is made up of 13 amino acids. Trimming shortened V by 0 bases and J by 6 bases, and 8 bases separated the two germline ends. Per germline, CDR1 MNHEY and CDR2 SMNVEV (reference sequence). The CDR3 nucleotides are TGTGCCAGCAGTTTATCGGGGGCACATGGCTACACCTTC. Protein: CASSLSGAHGYTF.